These 30 T cell receptor beta chains were sequenced from one sample in a study of T cells in lung cancer brain metastases. Here immunoSEQ multiplex PCR was the method, and the copy in TCRdb shows in-frame clones only, minus some. Of roughly 3,200 clones listed, approximately 87% were seen once; the top ten hold 9.5% to 14%. Specimen: tumor tissue from the primary lung tumor. These receptors originate from a man aged 60 to 69 with non-small cell lung cancer.

CDR3 DNA sequence: TGCGCCAGCAGCTTGGACAGCAACTATGGCTACACCTTC. This codes for CASSLDSNYGYTF. V usage is TRBV5-1 and J usage is TRBJ1-2; D not resolved. The germline V gene encodes CDR1 SGHRS and CDR2 YFSETQ. Trimming shortened V by 0 bases and J by 2 bases, and 5 bases separated the two germline ends. This CDR3 region has 13 residues.

The J gene is TRBJ2-3, the V gene TRBV10-1; no clear D gene. V was cut by 0 bases and J by 4 bases, with 8 bases left in between. The CDR3 runs 14 residues. Germline loops: CDR1 WNHNN, CDR2 SYGVQD (reference sequence). The CDR3 reads CASSESVASDTQYF. The CDR3 DNA sequence: TGCGCCAGCAGTGAGTCCGTAGCCTCAGATACGCAGTATTTT.

The chain recombines TRBV5-1 with TRBJ2-1; the D gene could be TRBD1 or TRBD2 (5 bases each). CDR3 size: 13 residues. Trimming shortened V by 0 bases and J by 8 bases, and 9 bases separated the two germline ends. CDR1 is SGHRS, CDR2 YFSETQ, per germline. The CDR3 DNA reads as TGCGCCAGCAGCTTGGTAGGGGACCATGAGCAGTTCTTC. Translating it yields CASSLVGDHEQFF.

The chain combines TRBV19 with TRBJ2-3, with 7 bases lining up with TRBD1. CDR1 is LNHDA, CDR2 SQIVND, per germline (reference sequence). The CDR3 contains 15 residues. V trimming: 7 bases; J trimming: 0 bases; junction bases outside the gene matches: 7. The DNA for the CDR3 is TGTGCCAGTAAAACAGGGGCCTCTAGCACAGATACGCAGTATTTT. Its translation is CASKTGASSTDTQYF.

This chain uses TRBV2 with TRBJ1-6, with TRBD1 as a possible D gene (5 bases). V was shortened by 8 bases and J by 7 bases, with 24 bases between the two germline ends. The V gene's germline CDR1 is SNHLY and CDR2 FYNNEI. The CDR3 is 17 residues long. The CDR3 nucleotides are TGTGCCAGCGAGGCGGGACGACCCGGTAGGGGAAATTCACCCCTCCACTTT. This encodes CASEAGRPGRGNSPLHF.

This chain connects TRBV30 to TRBJ2-3; 9 bases match TRBD2. Germline V gives CDR1 GTSNPN, CDR2 SVGIG (reference sequence). CDR3 length: 15 amino acids. V lost 0 bases to trimming and J lost 6 bases; unmatched junction nucleotides: 7. CDR3 sequence: CAWSVPGGRADTQYF. In DNA form, the CDR3 reads TGTGCCTGGAGTGTACCGGGCGGGAGGGCGGATACGCAGTATTTT. Looking up the rest from reference TRBV30 and TRBJ2-3 gives the full variable domain: SQTIHQWPATLVQPVGSPLSLECTVEGTSNPNLYWYRQAAGRGLQLLFYSVGIGQISSEVPQNLSASRPQDRQFILSSKKLLLSDSGFYLCAWSVPGGRADTQYFGPGTRLTVL.

This sequence joins TRBV27 and TRBJ1-2; TRBD1 aligns across 10 bases. V trimming: 5 bases; J trimming: 4 bases; junction bases outside the gene matches: 10. This CDR3 spans 16 amino acids. Germline lookup yields CDR1 MNHEY and CDR2 SMNVEV (reference sequence). The chain's CDR3 is CASSTTARTGGYGYTF. CDR3 nucleotide sequence: TGTGCCAGCAGTACTACCGCGAGGACAGGGGGCTATGGCTACACCTTC.

This clone was counted between two and nine times. The chain links TRBV30 to TRBJ2-7; either TRBD1 or TRBD2 may fit D (5 bases each). From germline, CDR1 is GTSNPN and CDR2 SVGIG (reference sequence). The V and J ends lost 4 bases and 2 bases respectively, with 18 bases between them. There are 15 residues in the CDR3. The CDR3 DNA reads TGTGCCTGGAAGAGCCCCGGGACGGTGACCTACGAGCAGTACTTC. This translates into CAWKSPGTVTYEQYF.

This clone was recorded once. V is TRBV6-1 and J is TRBJ2-3; D gene ambiguous. Per the germline V gene, CDR1 is MNHNS and CDR2 is SASEGT. The CDR3 extends over 15 amino acids. Trimming took 1 base from V and 0 from J, leaving 8 bases between them. CDR3 sequence: CASSEVPFSTDTQYF. CDR3 in DNA: TGTGCCAGCAGTGAAGTGCCCTTTAGCACAGATACGCAGTATTTT.

The CDR3 protein is CASTYSTEAFF. DNA of the CDR3: TGTGCCAGCACCTACAGCACTGAAGCTTTCTTT. The genes are TRBV6-1 and TRBJ1-1; D call uncertain. From germline, CDR1 is MNHNS and CDR2 SASEGT. V lost 7 bases and J lost 4, with 7 bases in between. The CDR3 spans 11 residues.

The genes are TRBV6-1 and TRBJ2-7; D uncertain. The CDR3 has 13 amino acids. Trimming cost V 4 bases and J 5 bases, with 12 bases left between them. CDR1 is MNHNS and CDR2 is SASEGT in the germline V gene. This chain's CDR3 is CASSVVARHEQYF. The CDR3 DNA follows: TGTGCCAGCAGTGTGGTAGCCAGGCACGAGCAGTACTTC.

This clone has a single count. Sequence at one end of the junction differs from germline and may be a read error. The sample carries other DNA sequences with the same CDR3. The rearrangement joins TRBV6-6 to TRBJ1-2; 7 bases align to TRBD1. CDR1 and CDR2 from the germline V gene are MNHNY and SVGAGI (reference sequence). The CDR3 is made up of 13 amino acids. CDR3 protein: CASSDAGGRGYTF. The CDR3, as DNA: TGTGCCAGCAGTGATGCAGGGGGAAGAGGCTATACCTTC.

The chain employs TRBV2 and TRBJ1-5; D perhaps matches TRBD1 (5 bases). Germline assignment: CDR1 SNHLY and CDR2 FYNNEI. Trimming removed 6 bases at V and 2 bases at J, with 11 bases between. The CDR3 extends over 14 amino acids. CDR3 sequence reads: CASSAWGGNQPQHF. The CDR3 DNA is TGTGCCAGCAGCGCCTGGGGGGGCAATCAGCCCCAGCATTTT.

This clone was found once. Sequence at one end of the junction differs from germline and may be a read error. V and J are TRBV13 and TRBJ1-1, with D maybe TRBD1 (6 bases). This CDR3 spans 13 amino acids. Looked up from germline, CDR1 is PRHDT and CDR2 is FYEKMQ (reference sequence). The CDR3 region is CASSLGGLDSPTF. In nucleotides, the CDR3 is TGTGCCAGCAGCTTAGGAGGGTTGGACAGTCCGACTTTT.

The chain recombines TRBV5-1 with TRBJ2-1; no clear D gene. From germline, CDR1 is SGHRS and CDR2 YFSETQ. The CDR3 loop spans 12 amino acids. V shed 1 base and J shed 9 bases, with 8 bases lying between them. The CDR3 DNA follows: TGCGCCAGCAGCTTGACCGAGAGTGAGCAGTTCTTC. This codes for CASSLTESEQFF.

This chain links TRBV9 with TRBJ2-6; no definite D call. Trimming took off 3 bases at V and 0 bases at J, with 10 bases between the two ends. This CDR3 spans 16 amino acids. CDR1 is SGDLS, CDR2 YYNGEE, per germline. Here the CDR3 DNA reads TGTGCCAGCAGCGCCTCCCTTTACTCTGGGGCCAACGTCCTGACTTTC. It codes for CASSASLYSGANVLTF.

The rearrangement links TRBV29-1 to TRBJ2-7; 8 nucleotides align to TRBD1. Germline V gene lookup returns CDR1 SQVTM and CDR2 ANQGSEA. The CDR3 loop spans 14 amino acids. The J segment lost 0 bases and the V segment lost 4 bases, leaving 5 bases of the junction unmatched. CDR3: CSVATGGSSYEQYF. The CDR3 DNA sequence: TGCAGCGTTGCAACAGGGGGGAGCTCCTACGAGCAGTACTTC.

The chain links TRBV2 to TRBJ2-3; tentatively, D is TRBD2 (5 bases). The CDR3 sequence is 14 residues long. Germline V gene sequence: CDR1 SNHLY, CDR2 FYNNEI. The V end lost 4 bases, the J end lost 2 bases, and 10 bases lay between the germline ends. CDR3 region: CASSGGLITDTQYF. The CDR3 DNA reads as TGTGCCAGCAGTGGAGGACTGATCACAGATACGCAGTATTTT.

V and J are TRBV5-4 and TRBJ1-6; TRBD1 aligns across 7 bases. The CDR3 totals 14 residues. Germline V gene sequence: CDR1 SGHNT, CDR2 YYREEE (reference sequence). V gave up 3 bases and J gave up 7 bases; unmatched junction bases: 4. CDR3 DNA sequence: TGTGCCAGCAGCTCGGGACAGCAAAATTCACCCCTCCACTTT. Translated: CASSSGQQNSPLHF. Looking up the rest from reference TRBV5-4 and TRBJ1-6 gives the full variable domain: ETGVTQSPTHLIKTRGQQVTLRCSSQSGHNTVSWYQQALGQGPQFIFQYYREEENGRGNFPPRFSGLQFPNYSSELNVNALELDDSALYLCASSSGQQNSPLHFGNGTRLTVT.

The J gene is TRBJ2-1, the V gene TRBV2; 11 bases align to TRBD2. CDR3 size: 13 residues. V gave up 7 bases and J gave up 9 bases; unmatched junction bases: 5. The V gene's germline CDR1 is SNHLY and CDR2 FYNNEI. CDR3: CASTWTSGFEQFF. CDR3 DNA sequence: TGTGCCAGCACTTGGACTAGCGGGTTTGAGCAGTTCTTC.

J is TRBJ2-3 and V is TRBV18; D gene ambiguous. The CDR3 has 15 amino acids. CDR1 and CDR2 from the germline V gene are KGHSH and LQKENI. Trimming shortened V by 4 bases and J by 1 base, and 12 bases separated the two germline ends. This chain's CDR3 is CASSHRLRGTDTQYF. The CDR3 DNA reads TGTGCCAGCTCACACCGTCTGCGAGGCACAGATACGCAGTATTTT.

Notes on this clone: A junction boundary mismatches the germline segment, possibly from a read error. The chain carries TRBV6-6 and TRBJ1-1, with 7 bases matching TRBD1. The CDR3 is 13 residues long. The germline CDR1 and CDR2 sequences are MNHNY and SVGAGI (reference sequence). This CDR3 is CASNYNRDSEAFF. CDR3 nucleotides: TGTGCCAGCAATTACAACCGGGACAGTGAAGCTTTCTTT.

The gene calls are TRBV5-8 and TRBJ2-5, with 14 bases aligning to TRBD2. This CDR3 contains 17 residues. V shed 4 bases, J shed 1 base, and the junction held 6 bases outside the gene matches. Per germline, CDR1 SGHTS and CDR2 YDEGEE. CDR3 protein: CASSPGTSGGFQETQYF. DNA for the CDR3: TGTGCCAGCAGCCCCGGGACTAGCGGGGGTTTCCAAGAGACCCAGTACTTC.

The CDR3 is CASSAGGAKNIQYF. The DNA for the CDR3 is TGCGCCAGCAGCGCTGGGGGGGCCAAAAACATTCAGTACTTC. V is TRBV5-1 and J is TRBJ2-4; perhaps TRBD2 as D (6 bases). The CDR3 extends over 14 amino acids. Trimming removed 4 bases from V and 1 base from J, with 9 bases in between. Germline V gene lookup returns CDR1 SGHRS and CDR2 YFSETQ.

The V and J genes are TRBV6-1 and TRBJ2-7; no firm D call. Germline CDR1 is MNHNS and CDR2 is SASEGT. The length of the CDR3 is 12 residues. Trimming left V 2 bases short and J 4 bases short, with 6 bases between. Here the CDR3 reads CASSEKGYEQYF. In nucleotides, the CDR3 is TGTGCCAGCAGTGAAAAAGGGTACGAGCAGTACTTC.

The genes are TRBV18 and TRBJ1-2; D might be TRBD1 (5 bases). The V end lost 3 bases, the J end lost 5 bases, and 13 bases lay between the germline ends. This CDR3 comprises 14 residues. Looked up from germline, CDR1 is KGHSH and CDR2 is LQKENI. The CDR3 DNA sequence: TGTGCCAGCTCACCGAGGCAGGGAGAGTATGGCTACACCTTC. It yields the protein CASSPRQGEYGYTF.

The chain carries TRBV7-8 and TRBJ1-2; D not resolved. This CDR3 contains 16 residues. With 5 bases removed from V and 0 bases from J, the gap between germline ends came to 16 bases. The V gene's germline CDR1 is SGHVS and CDR2 FQNEAQ. CDR3 protein: CASSTTSTVANYGYTF. CDR3 coding DNA: TGTGCCAGCAGCACCACCTCGACGGTAGCTAACTATGGCTACACCTTC.

In the case of this clone: A junction boundary mismatches the germline segment, possibly from a read error. V is TRBV6-1 and J is TRBJ2-7, with D possibly TRBD1 on 6 matching bases. Germline V gene data show CDR1 as MNHNS and CDR2 as SASEGT. This CDR3 has 12 residues. The CDR3 region is CASSELGTSVEF. CDR3 coding DNA: TGTGCCAGCAGTGAATTGGGGACAAGCGTCGAATTC.

The chain joins TRBV7-9 to TRBJ2-2, with TRBD2 matching over 7 bases. Germline trimming cut 5 bases from V and 0 bases from J; bases unmatched to any gene: 3. CDR1 is SEHNR and CDR2 is FQNEAQ in the germline V gene (reference sequence). CDR3 size: 15 residues. The CDR3 nucleotides read TGTGCCAGCAGCCGCGGACTAGCGAACACCGGGGAGCTGTTTTTT. As protein: CASSRGLANTGELFF.

This clone was found once. The chain is built from TRBV5-1 and TRBJ2-1; 7 bases align to TRBD2. Germline assignment: CDR1 SGHRS and CDR2 YFSETQ. This CDR3 contains 13 residues. With V trimmed by 10 bases and J by 7 bases, 11 bases remained unmatched. The CDR3: CASSRTRTNEQFF. CDR3 DNA: TGCGCCTCCTCCCGGACTAGGACAAATGAGCAGTTCTTC.